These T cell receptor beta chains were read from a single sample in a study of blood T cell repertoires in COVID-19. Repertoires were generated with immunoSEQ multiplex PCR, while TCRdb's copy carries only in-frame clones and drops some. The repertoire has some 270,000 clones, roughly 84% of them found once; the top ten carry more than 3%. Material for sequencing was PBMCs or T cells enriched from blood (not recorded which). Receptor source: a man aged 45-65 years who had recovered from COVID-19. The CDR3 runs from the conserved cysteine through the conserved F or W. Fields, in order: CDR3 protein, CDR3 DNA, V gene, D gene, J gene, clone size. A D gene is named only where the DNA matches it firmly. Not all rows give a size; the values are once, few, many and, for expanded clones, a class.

cdr3_aa: CASSLSRRQGSTGELFF
cdr3_nt: TGTGCCAGCAGTTTAAGTAGGAGACAGGGGTCCACCGGGGAGCTGTTTTTT
v_call: TRBV27
d_call: TRBD1
j_call: TRBJ2-2
clone_size: -

cdr3_aa: CASSMTIYSNQPQHF
cdr3_nt: TGTGCCAGTAGTATGACAATATATAGCAATCAGCCCCAGCATTTT
v_call: TRBV19
d_call: -
j_call: TRBJ1-5
clone_size: -

cdr3_aa: CASSPRLGGALSNQPQHF
cdr3_nt: TGTGCCAGCAGTCCCCGATTGGGGGGGGCCTTGAGCAATCAGCCCCAGCATTTT
v_call: TRBV28
d_call: -
j_call: TRBJ1-5
clone_size: -

cdr3_aa: CSVAKGPRPEAFF
cdr3_nt: TGCAGCGTTGCAAAGGGGCCCCGACCTGAAGCTTTCTTT
v_call: TRBV29-1
d_call: -
j_call: TRBJ1-1
clone_size: -

cdr3_aa: CASSPTGTGVNEQYF
cdr3_nt: TGTGCCAGCAGCCCGACCGGGACAGGGGTCAACGAGCAGTACTTC
v_call: TRBV13
d_call: TRBD1
j_call: TRBJ2-7
clone_size: -

cdr3_aa: CASSPDGLAGGINTGELFF
cdr3_nt: TGTGCCAGCAGCCCCGACGGACTAGCGGGAGGAATAAACACCGGGGAGCTGTTTTTT
v_call: TRBV27
d_call: TRBD2
j_call: TRBJ2-2
clone_size: -

cdr3_aa: CASSLGGGAVFGANVLTF
cdr3_nt: TGTGCCAGCAGCTTAGGTGGGGGCGCGGTTTTTGGGGCCAACGTCCTGACTTTC
v_call: TRBV7-8
d_call: -
j_call: TRBJ2-6
clone_size: -

cdr3_aa: CASSQDIRLGRGGQETQYF
cdr3_nt: TGTGCCAGCAGCCAAGATATCCGACTTGGGCGGGGAGGCCAAGAGACCCAGTACTTC
v_call: TRBV4-2
d_call: -
j_call: TRBJ2-5
clone_size: -

cdr3_aa: CASSEWASGRSYEQYF
cdr3_nt: TGTGCCAGCAGTGAATGGGCTAGCGGGAGATCCTACGAGCAGTACTTC
v_call: TRBV6-1
d_call: TRBD2
j_call: TRBJ2-7
clone_size: -

cdr3_aa: CASSQDLPLDEAFF
cdr3_nt: TGTGCCAGCAGCCAAGATCTCCCTCTAGATGAAGCTTTCTTT
v_call: TRBV3-1/TRBV3-2
d_call: -
j_call: TRBJ1-1
clone_size: -

cdr3_aa: CASRYQGSGNTIYF
cdr3_nt: TGTGCCAGCAGGTACCAGGGCTCTGGAAACACCATATATTTT
v_call: TRBV3-1/TRBV3-2
d_call: -
j_call: TRBJ1-3
clone_size: -

cdr3_aa: CASSFNGGAYNEQFF
cdr3_nt: TGCGCCAGCAGCTTCAATGGGGGGGCCTACAATGAGCAGTTCTTC
v_call: TRBV5-1
d_call: TRBD2
j_call: TRBJ2-1
clone_size: -

cdr3_aa: CASSFITGGDYEQYF
cdr3_nt: TGCGCCAGCAGCTTTATCACAGGGGGAGACTACGAGCAGTACTTC
v_call: TRBV5-1
d_call: TRBD1
j_call: TRBJ2-7
clone_size: -

cdr3_aa: CASSLAKGSGLGLETQYF
cdr3_nt: TGCGCCAGCAGCTTGGCGAAGGGATCGGGACTAGGGCTGGAGACCCAGTACTTC
v_call: TRBV5-1
d_call: TRBD2
j_call: TRBJ2-5
clone_size: -

cdr3_aa: CASSLQGVQFF
cdr3_nt: TGTGCCAGCAGCTTGCAAGGGGTACAGTTCTTC
v_call: TRBV5-8
d_call: -
j_call: TRBJ2-1
clone_size: -

cdr3_aa: CASSLESRLTGELFF
cdr3_nt: TGTGCCAGCAGCTTAGAATCTAGACTAACCGGGGAGCTGTTTTTT
v_call: TRBV11-3
d_call: -
j_call: TRBJ2-2
clone_size: -

cdr3_aa: CASSLGVTSRETQYF
cdr3_nt: TGCGCCAGCAGCTTGGGGGTGACTAGTAGAGAGACCCAGTACTTC
v_call: TRBV5-1
d_call: -
j_call: TRBJ2-5
clone_size: once

cdr3_aa: CASSQGARSDTQYF
cdr3_nt: TGTGCCAGCAGCCAAGGGGCACGCTCAGATACGCAGTATTTT
v_call: TRBV14
d_call: -
j_call: TRBJ2-3
clone_size: -

cdr3_aa: CASSFAGNNEKLFF
cdr3_nt: TGTGCCAGCAGTTTCGCGGGAAATAATGAAAAACTGTTTTTT
v_call: TRBV28
d_call: -
j_call: TRBJ1-4
clone_size: -

cdr3_aa: CASGLDTEAFF
cdr3_nt: TGTGCTAGTGGCCTAGACACTGAAGCTTTCTTT
v_call: TRBV12-5
d_call: -
j_call: TRBJ1-1
clone_size: -

cdr3_aa: CASSDRVDTQYF
cdr3_nt: TGTGCCAGCAGCGATCGAGTGGATACGCAGTATTTT
v_call: TRBV9
d_call: -
j_call: TRBJ2-3
clone_size: -

cdr3_aa: CASSLDTYSYEQYF
cdr3_nt: TGTGCCAGCAGCTTAGACACCTACTCCTACGAGCAGTACTTC
v_call: TRBV11-2
d_call: -
j_call: TRBJ2-7
clone_size: -

cdr3_aa: CATSSPQGPGANVLTF
cdr3_nt: TGTGCCACCAGCAGCCCTCAGGGGCCTGGGGCCAACGTCCTGACTTTC
v_call: TRBV15
d_call: -
j_call: TRBJ2-6
clone_size: -

cdr3_aa: CATTRRRGPDQPQHF
cdr3_nt: TGTGCCACTACTCGAAGGAGGGGCCCGGATCAGCCCCAGCATTTT
v_call: TRBV19
d_call: -
j_call: TRBJ1-5
clone_size: once

cdr3_aa: CASTMGGTDTQYF
cdr3_nt: TGTGCCAGCACGATGGGAGGCACAGATACGCAGTATTTT
v_call: TRBV28
d_call: -
j_call: TRBJ2-3
clone_size: -

cdr3_aa: CASSEALGGRGGTQYF
cdr3_nt: TGTGCCAGCAGTGAAGCGCTTGGCGGCAGGGGTGGGACCCAGTACTTC
v_call: TRBV6-1
d_call: -
j_call: TRBJ2-5
clone_size: -

cdr3_aa: CASSLSGREASEQYF
cdr3_nt: TGTGCCAGCAGCCTCTCAGGGCGGGAGGCGAGCGAGCAGTACTTC
v_call: TRBV7-3
d_call: TRBD2
j_call: TRBJ2-7
clone_size: -

cdr3_aa: CASSLAQGGNEQYF
cdr3_nt: TGCGCCAGCAGCTTGGCCCAGGGCGGGAACGAGCAGTACTTC
v_call: TRBV5-1
d_call: -
j_call: TRBJ2-7
clone_size: -

cdr3_aa: CASSPRFGGVNTEAFF
cdr3_nt: TGCGCCAGCAGTCCGCGGTTTGGAGGGGTGAACACTGAAGCTTTCTTT
v_call: TRBV23-1
d_call: -
j_call: TRBJ1-1
clone_size: once

cdr3_aa: CASSPRDRSTDTQYF
cdr3_nt: TGTGCCAGCTCACCTCGGGACAGAAGCACAGATACGCAGTATTTT
v_call: TRBV18
d_call: TRBD1
j_call: TRBJ2-3
clone_size: -

cdr3_aa: CASSLRGGFTNEQYF
cdr3_nt: TGTGCCAGCAGCCTCCGCGGGGGGTTCACCAACGAGCAGTACTTC
v_call: TRBV7-9
d_call: TRBD2
j_call: TRBJ2-7
clone_size: once

cdr3_aa: CASSLYPGHTPNSNQPQHF
cdr3_nt: TGTGCCAGCAGTTTATACCCAGGACATACCCCTAATAGCAATCAGCCCCAGCATTTT
v_call: TRBV27
d_call: -
j_call: TRBJ1-5
clone_size: -

cdr3_aa: CASSERTAGDNEQFF
cdr3_nt: TGCGCCAGCAGCGAACGTACAGCGGGGGACAATGAGCAGTTCTTC
v_call: TRBV5-1
d_call: TRBD2
j_call: TRBJ2-1
clone_size: -

cdr3_aa: CASRSGGHLPYGYTF
cdr3_nt: TGCGCCAGCAGGTCGGGGGGGCATCTTCCCTATGGCTACACCTTC
v_call: TRBV5-1
d_call: -
j_call: TRBJ1-2
clone_size: -

cdr3_aa: CASSFGTGIYEQYF
cdr3_nt: TGTGCCAGCAGCTTCGGGACAGGAATCTACGAGCAGTACTTC
v_call: TRBV5-4
d_call: TRBD1
j_call: TRBJ2-7
clone_size: -

cdr3_aa: CASKVGQGSYEQYF
cdr3_nt: TGTGCCAGCAAGGTGGGACAGGGGTCCTACGAGCAGTACTTC
v_call: TRBV6-5
d_call: TRBD1
j_call: TRBJ2-7
clone_size: few

cdr3_aa: CASSFGQINQPQHF
cdr3_nt: TGTGCCAGCAGCTTCGGACAGATCAATCAGCCCCAGCATTTT
v_call: TRBV7-2
d_call: -
j_call: TRBJ1-5
clone_size: -

cdr3_aa: CASVRWGGANTEAFF
cdr3_nt: TGTGCCAGCGTTCGGTGGGGAGGGGCGAACACTGAAGCTTTCTTT
v_call: TRBV11-2
d_call: -
j_call: TRBJ1-1
clone_size: -

cdr3_aa: CASSLSHGGLAVYEQYF
cdr3_nt: TGTGCCAGCAGTTTATCCCACGGGGGACTAGCGGTCTACGAGCAGTACTTC
v_call: TRBV28
d_call: TRBD2
j_call: TRBJ2-7
clone_size: -

cdr3_aa: CASSQDTGRDQPQHF
cdr3_nt: TGCGCCAGCAGCCAAGACACAGGGAGAGATCAGCCCCAGCATTTT
v_call: TRBV4-3
d_call: -
j_call: TRBJ1-5
clone_size: -

cdr3_aa: CASSRPGQGSGELFF
cdr3_nt: TGTGCCAGCAGTCGACCGGGACAGGGTTCCGGGGAGCTGTTTTTT
v_call: TRBV2
d_call: TRBD1
j_call: TRBJ2-2
clone_size: -

cdr3_aa: CASGTSGNLNEQFF
cdr3_nt: TGTGCCAGCGGTACTAGCGGGAATCTCAATGAGCAGTTCTTC
v_call: TRBV2
d_call: TRBD2
j_call: TRBJ2-1
clone_size: -